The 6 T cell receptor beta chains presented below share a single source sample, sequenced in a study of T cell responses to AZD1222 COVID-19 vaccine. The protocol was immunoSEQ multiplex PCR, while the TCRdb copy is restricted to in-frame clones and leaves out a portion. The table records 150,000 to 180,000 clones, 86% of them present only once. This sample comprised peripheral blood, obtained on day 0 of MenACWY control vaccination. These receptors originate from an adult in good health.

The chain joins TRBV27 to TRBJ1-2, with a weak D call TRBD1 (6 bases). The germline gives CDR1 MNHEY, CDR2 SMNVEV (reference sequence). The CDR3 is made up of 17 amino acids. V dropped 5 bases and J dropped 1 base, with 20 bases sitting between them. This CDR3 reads CASSHGTFSDLNYGYTF. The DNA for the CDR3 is TGTGCCAGCAGTCACGGGACATTTTCGGACCTTAACTATGGCTACACCTTC.

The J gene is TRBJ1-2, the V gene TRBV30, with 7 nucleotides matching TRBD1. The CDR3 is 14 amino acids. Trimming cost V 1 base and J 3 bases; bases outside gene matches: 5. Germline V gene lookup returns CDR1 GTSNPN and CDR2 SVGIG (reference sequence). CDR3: CAWSGDSGYYGYTF. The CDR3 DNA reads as TGTGCCTGGAGTGGGGACAGTGGGTACTATGGCTACACCTTC.

For the CDR3, the DNA is TGTGCCAGCAGCTTGGGGTTGGCGAGCACAGATACGCAGTATTTT. Its protein is CASSLGLASTDTQYF. The chain combines TRBV5-6 with TRBJ2-3, with D unresolved. Germline V gene sequence: CDR1 SGHDT, CDR2 YYEEEE. This CDR3 has 15 amino acids. V was clipped by 0 bases and J by 0 bases, with 8 bases between them.

CDR3 sequence: CASSSRPEEQFF. For the CDR3, the DNA is TGTGCCAGCAGCTCAAGACCTGAGGAGCAGTTCTTC. The gene calls are TRBV6-2 or TRBV6-3 and TRBJ2-1; D gene unclear. The CDR3 runs 12 residues. V lost 6 bases, J lost 10 bases, and 13 bases lay in between. Germline assignment: CDR1 MNHEY and CDR2 SVGEGT.

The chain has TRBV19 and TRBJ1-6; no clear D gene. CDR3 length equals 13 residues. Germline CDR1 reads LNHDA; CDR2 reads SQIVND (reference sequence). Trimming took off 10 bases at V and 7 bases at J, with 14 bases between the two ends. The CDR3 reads CATARRENSPLHF. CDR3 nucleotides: TGTGCCACGGCCCGCAGAGAAAATTCACCCCTCCACTTT.

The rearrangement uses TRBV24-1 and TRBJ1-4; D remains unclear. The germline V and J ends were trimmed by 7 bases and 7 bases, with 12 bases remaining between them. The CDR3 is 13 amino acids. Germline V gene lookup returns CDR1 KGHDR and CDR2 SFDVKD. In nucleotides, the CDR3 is TGTGCCACCAGGGACGCCGAGGGTGAAAAACTGTTTTTT. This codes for CATRDAEGEKLFF.